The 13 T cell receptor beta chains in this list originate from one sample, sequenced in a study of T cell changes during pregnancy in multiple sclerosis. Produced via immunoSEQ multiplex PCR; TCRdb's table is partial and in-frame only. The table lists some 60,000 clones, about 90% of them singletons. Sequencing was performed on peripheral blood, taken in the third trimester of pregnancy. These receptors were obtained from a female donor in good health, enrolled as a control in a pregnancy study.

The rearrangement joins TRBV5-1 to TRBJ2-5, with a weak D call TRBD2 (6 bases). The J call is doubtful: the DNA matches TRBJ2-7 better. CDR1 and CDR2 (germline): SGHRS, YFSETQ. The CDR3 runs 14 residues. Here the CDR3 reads CASSLDRGMGEQYF. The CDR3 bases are TGCGCCAGCAGCTTGGATCGGGGGATGGGCGAGCAGTACTTC.

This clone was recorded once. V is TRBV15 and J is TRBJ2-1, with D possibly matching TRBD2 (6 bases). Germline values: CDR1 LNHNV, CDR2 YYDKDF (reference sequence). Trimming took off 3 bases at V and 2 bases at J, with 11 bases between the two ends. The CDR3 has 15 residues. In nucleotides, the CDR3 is TGTGCCACCAGCAGTTCGGGAGTCGCCTACAATGAGCAGTTCTTC. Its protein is CATSSSGVAYNEQFF.

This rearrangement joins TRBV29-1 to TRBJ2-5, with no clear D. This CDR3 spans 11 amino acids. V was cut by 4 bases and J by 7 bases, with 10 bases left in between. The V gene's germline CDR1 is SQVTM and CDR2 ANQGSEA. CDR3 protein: CSVVLWATQYF. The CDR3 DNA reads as TGCAGCGTTGTACTGTGGGCGACCCAGTACTTC. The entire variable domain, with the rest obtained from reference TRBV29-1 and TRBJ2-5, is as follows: SAVISQKPSRDICQRGTSLTIQCQVDSQVTMMFWYRQQPGQSLTLIATANQGSEATYESGFVIDKFPISRPNLTFSTLTVSNMSPEDSSIYLCSVVLWATQYFGPGTRLLVL.

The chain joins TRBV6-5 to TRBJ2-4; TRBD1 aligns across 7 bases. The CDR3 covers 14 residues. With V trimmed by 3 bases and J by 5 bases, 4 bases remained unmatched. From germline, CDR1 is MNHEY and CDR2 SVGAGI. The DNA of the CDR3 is TGTGCCAGCAGTTATTCCGGGACAGAAAACATTCAGTACTTC. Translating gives CASSYSGTENIQYF.

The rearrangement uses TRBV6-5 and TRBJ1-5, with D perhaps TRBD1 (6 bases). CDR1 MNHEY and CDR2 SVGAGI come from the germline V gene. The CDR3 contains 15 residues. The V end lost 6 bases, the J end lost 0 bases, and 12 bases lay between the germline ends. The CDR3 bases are TGTGCCAGCAGACGGACAGTAAATAGCAATCAGCCCCAGCATTTT. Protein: CASRRTVNSNQPQHF.

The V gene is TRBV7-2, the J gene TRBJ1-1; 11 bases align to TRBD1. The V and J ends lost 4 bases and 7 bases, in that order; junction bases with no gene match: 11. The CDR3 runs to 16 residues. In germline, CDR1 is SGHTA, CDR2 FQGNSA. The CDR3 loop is CASSSGQGARLGEAFF. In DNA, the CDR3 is TGTGCCAGCAGCTCTGGACAGGGGGCGCGTCTGGGTGAAGCTTTCTTT.

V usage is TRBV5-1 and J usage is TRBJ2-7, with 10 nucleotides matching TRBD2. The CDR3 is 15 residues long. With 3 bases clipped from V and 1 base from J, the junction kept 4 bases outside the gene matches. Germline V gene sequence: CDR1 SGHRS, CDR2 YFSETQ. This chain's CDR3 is CASSSGTSVSYEQYF. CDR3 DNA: TGCGCCAGCAGCTCCGGGACTAGCGTGTCCTACGAGCAGTACTTC.

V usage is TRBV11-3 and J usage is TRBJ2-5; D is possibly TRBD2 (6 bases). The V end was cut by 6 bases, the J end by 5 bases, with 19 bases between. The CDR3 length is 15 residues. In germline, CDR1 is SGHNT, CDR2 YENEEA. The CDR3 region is CASRGPDRGRETQYF. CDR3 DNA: TGTGCCAGCAGAGGCCCCGATCGGGGGAGGGAGACCCAGTACTTC.

The CDR3 loop is CASRLSGSGSSWAFF. The CDR3 bases are TGTGCCAGCAGACTATCGGGTAGCGGATCGTCGTGGGCTTTCTTT. This chain joins TRBV2 and TRBJ1-1; no firm D call. The germline V gene encodes CDR1 SNHLY and CDR2 FYNNEI. CDR3 length: 15 residues. The V gene lost 6 bases and the J gene lost 11 bases, with 25 bases spanning the gap.

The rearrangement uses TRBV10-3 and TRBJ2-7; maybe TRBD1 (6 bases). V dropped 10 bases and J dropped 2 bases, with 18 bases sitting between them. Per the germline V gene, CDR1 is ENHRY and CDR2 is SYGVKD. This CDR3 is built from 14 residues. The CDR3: CATRDRSPTYEQYF. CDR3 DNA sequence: TGTGCCACCCGTGACAGGTCCCCTACCTACGAGCAGTACTTC.

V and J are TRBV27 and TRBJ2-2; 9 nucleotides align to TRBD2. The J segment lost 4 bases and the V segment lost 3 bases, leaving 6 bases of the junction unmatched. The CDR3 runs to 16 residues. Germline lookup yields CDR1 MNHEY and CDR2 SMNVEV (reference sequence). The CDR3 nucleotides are TGTGCCAGCAGTTTGCGGACTAGCGCGTTCACCGGGGAGCTGTTTTTT. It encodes CASSLRTSAFTGELFF.

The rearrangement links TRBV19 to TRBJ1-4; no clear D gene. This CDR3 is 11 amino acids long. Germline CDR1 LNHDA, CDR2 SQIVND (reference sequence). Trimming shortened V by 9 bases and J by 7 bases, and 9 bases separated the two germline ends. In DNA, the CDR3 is TGTGCCAGCGGGGAGGTTGAAAAACTGTTTTTT. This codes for CASGEVEKLFF.

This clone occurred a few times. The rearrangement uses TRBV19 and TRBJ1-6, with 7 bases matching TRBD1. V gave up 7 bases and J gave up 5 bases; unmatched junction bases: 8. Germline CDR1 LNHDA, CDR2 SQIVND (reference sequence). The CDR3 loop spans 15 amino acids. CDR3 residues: CASNRGDRDNSPLHF. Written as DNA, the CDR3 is TGTGCCAGTAACAGGGGCGACAGGGATAATTCACCCCTCCACTTT.